The clone carrying this TCR beta chain was seen just once. Its antigen is not known. The sample belongs to a study of vaccination and CD4 T cells after COVID-19. In the study overall: Once diagnosed, patients had post-COVID samples drawn a median approximately 100 days later (range 35 to 161). Overlapping peptides of the spike proteins of SARS-CoV-2, HCoV-NL63, HCoV-OC43 and HCoV-229E were used for cell stimulation.

The CDR3 loop spans 15 amino acids. V gave up 2 bases and J gave up 8 bases, with 18 bases separating them. Germline V gives CDR1 MNHEY, CDR2 SVGEGT. The Oncomine TCR Beta short-read assay was applied to DNA of cultured CD4+ T cells. Using its own MiXCR run on the PCR reads, TCRdb lists one record per CDR3 protein. The table shows 20,000 to 25,000 distinct CDR3 sequences, with about 32% occurring only once. Time point given: late sampling 161 to 241 days after vaccination in a few convalescent patients. Sample treatment: roughly 10-day PBMC culture with coronavirus spike peptide pools or control peptides (ViraFEST assay).

The sequence came from a human donor who had recovered from COVID-19. Here the sequenced sample was CD4+ T cells from blood, cultured in vitro, taken about 7 months after SARS-CoV-2 vaccination. The rearrangement joins TRBV6-2 or TRBV6-3 to TRBJ1-2; D gene uncertain. Written as DNA, the CDR3 is TGTGCCAGCAGTTACGTCGACTCACTTCAAGGAGGCTACACCTTC. Residues: CASSYVDSLQGGYTF.